These 23 T cell receptor beta chains share one sample of origin, sequenced in a study of Ad26.COV2.S vaccination and SARS-CoV-2 variants. Treatment specified: roughly 19 received Ad26.COV2.S at low or high dose, single or two shots; about 5 received placebo; per-sample allocation not given. It was on day 63 after the first vaccine or placebo injection that samples were taken. Measured with immunoSEQ multiplex PCR; TCRdb has only the in-frame clones, and not every one. The data hold approximately 400,000 clones, with around 83% observed a single time. Sequenced here: peripheral blood, sampled in a trial of Ad26.COV2.S vaccine versus placebo. These TCRs come from a person between 18 and 59 years old who received the Ad26.COV2.S COVID-19 vaccine or a placebo.

This chain connects TRBV19 to TRBJ2-2, with D possibly matching TRBD1 (6 bases). Germline V gene sequence: CDR1 LNHDA, CDR2 SQIVND (reference sequence). The V end was cut by 6 bases, the J end by 7 bases, with 9 bases between. The CDR3 is 12 amino acids. This CDR3 is CASRWGLGELFF. CDR3 DNA: TGTGCCAGTAGGTGGGGGCTCGGGGAGCTGTTTTTT.

V gene TRBV10-1 combines with J gene TRBJ2-7; D ambiguous. The CDR3 is 13 amino acids. The ends were cut back, 2 bases at V and 6 bases at J, with 11 bases in the middle. Germline CDR1 WNHNN, CDR2 SYGVQD (reference sequence). CDR3 nucleotide sequence: TGCGCCAGCAGTGAGACCATTCGAGGCGAGCAGTACTTC. Protein sequence: CASSETIRGEQYF.

This chain joins TRBV4-1 and TRBJ2-4, with 9 bases aligning to TRBD2. This CDR3 contains 16 residues. The junction had 9 bases not matched to a gene; V was cut back by 1 base and J by 8 bases. Germline V gives CDR1 MGHRA, CDR2 YSYEKL. Written as DNA, the CDR3 is TGCGCCAGCAGCCAAGCGGGACTAGCCCCGGCATACATTCAGTACTTC. Protein sequence: CASSQAGLAPAYIQYF.

The chain joins TRBV6-5 to TRBJ2-5; D might be TRBD1 or TRBD2, each matching 6 bases. Trimming took 5 bases from V and 3 from J, leaving 7 bases between them. CDR3 length: 12 residues. Germline V gene data show CDR1 as MNHEY and CDR2 as SVGAGI. The CDR3 DNA sequence: TGTGCCAGCAGTAGGGGGGAAGAGACCCAGTACTTC. Encoded protein: CASSRGEETQYF.

This clone was seen a handful of times. The chain is built from TRBV4-1 and TRBJ2-6, with 7 bases fitting TRBD2. CDR1 is MGHRA and CDR2 is YSYEKL in the germline V gene. V was pared by 1 base and J by 2 bases, with 8 bases of the junction left unmatched. This CDR3 is 18 amino acids long. The CDR3, as DNA: TGCGCCAGCAGCCAAGTTCGGGGAGGGGCCCCTGGGGCCAACGTCCTGACTTTC. It encodes CASSQVRGGAPGANVLTF.

This chain connects TRBV29-1 to TRBJ1-1; a weak D match, TRBD1 (5 bases). Per the germline V gene, CDR1 is SQVTM and CDR2 is ANQGSEA. Trimming shortened V by 1 base and J by 4 bases, and 7 bases separated the two germline ends. This CDR3 has 12 residues. The CDR3 coding sequence is TGCAGCGTTGAAGCTGGGGGCACTGAAGCTTTCTTT. Translation gives CSVEAGGTEAFF.

The chain combines TRBV28 with TRBJ1-3; tentative D call: TRBD1 (6 bases). Germline V gene data show CDR1 as MDHEN and CDR2 as SYDVKM. V was shortened by 7 bases and J by 0 bases, with 16 bases between the two germline ends. The CDR3 extends over 16 amino acids. This CDR3 is CASKTADSRSGNTIYF. DNA for the CDR3: TGTGCCAGCAAAACCGCGGACAGCCGCTCTGGAAACACCATATATTTT.

The V and J genes are TRBV5-5 and TRBJ1-5; no reliable D call. The CDR3 extends over 15 amino acids. Germline lookup yields CDR1 SGHKS and CDR2 YYEKEE (reference sequence). Trimming stripped 0 bases from V and 7 bases from J, with 14 bases between. This CDR3 reads CASSLVDGPRQPQHF. CDR3 nucleotides: TGTGCCAGCAGCTTGGTTGACGGCCCCCGGCAGCCCCAGCATTTT.

This clone appeared many times. The V gene is TRBV9, the J gene TRBJ1-5, with no clear D. The CDR3 loop spans 12 amino acids. Germline CDR1 SGDLS, CDR2 YYNGEE. V was trimmed by 5 bases and J by 2 bases, leaving 5 bases between them. The CDR3 sequence is CASRPCNQPQHF. CDR3 nucleotide sequence: TGTGCCAGCAGGCCTTGCAATCAGCCCCAGCATTTT. Full variable domain (missing parts from reference TRBV9 and TRBJ1-5): DSGVTQTPKHLITATGQRVTLRCSPRSGDLSVYWYQQSLDQGLQFLIQYYNGEERAKGNILERFSAQQFPDLHSELNLSSLELGDSALYFCASRPCNQPQHFGDGTRLSIL.

This clone came up once. The V call is TRBV2, the J call TRBJ2-7; D unresolved. The V end lost 1 base, the J end lost 0 bases, and 10 bases lay between the germline ends. The CDR3 has 15 amino acids. From germline, CDR1 is SNHLY and CDR2 FYNNEI. CDR3 sequence reads: CASSEVAESSYEQYF. CDR3 coding DNA: TGTGCCAGCAGTGAAGTGGCGGAGAGCTCCTACGAGCAGTACTTC. The full variable domain, completed using reference TRBV2 and TRBJ2-7, is EPEVTQTPSHQVTQMGQEVILRCVPISNHLYFYWYRQILGQKVEFLVSFYNNEISEKSEIFDDQFSVERPDGSNFTLKIRSTKLEDSAMYFCASSEVAESSYEQYFGPGTRLTVT.

The chain is built from TRBV5-1 and TRBJ1-2; 8 positions match TRBD1. J was trimmed by 1 base and V by 5 bases; bases with no gene match: 13. From germline, CDR1 is SGHRS and CDR2 YFSETQ. This CDR3 is built from 17 residues. The CDR3 loop reads CASSPYRGSPDNYGYTF. Here the CDR3 DNA reads TGCGCCAGCAGTCCTTACAGGGGGTCCCCCGATAACTATGGCTACACCTTC.

V usage is TRBV3-1 (or the pseudogene TRBV3-2) and J usage is TRBJ2-7, with D tentatively TRBD2 (6 bases). From germline, CDR1 is LGHDT and CDR2 YNNKEL (reference sequence). Between the trimmed V and J ends, which lost 4 bases and 4 bases, there was a span of 11 bases. The CDR3 loop spans 13 amino acids. The CDR3 region has the DNA TGTGCCAGCAGCCTAGGGACTGCGTACGAGCAGTACTTC. Residues: CASSLGTAYEQYF.

CDR3 nucleotides: TGTGCCAGCAGTCGGGACCACTCAACGGGAAACACCATATATTTT. Translation gives CASSRDHSTGNTIYF. This chain links TRBV9 with TRBJ1-3; D might be TRBD1 (5 bases). CDR3 length: 15 amino acids. Trimming pared 5 bases from V and 4 bases from J, leaving 16 bases between. The germline CDR1 and CDR2 sequences are SGDLS and YYNGEE.

The chain employs TRBV28 and TRBJ2-1; D gene unclear. The germline CDR1 and CDR2 sequences are MDHEN and SYDVKM. This CDR3 spans 17 amino acids. Trimming cost V 5 bases and J 1 base, with 18 bases left between them. The CDR3 protein is CASSTPFWGWSYNEQFF. The CDR3 coding sequence is TGTGCCAGCAGTACTCCGTTTTGGGGTTGGTCCTACAATGAGCAGTTCTTC.

This chain joins TRBV10-3 and TRBJ1-3, with a possible D match to TRBD1 (5 bases). The CDR3 loop spans 16 amino acids. V dropped 6 bases and J dropped 0 bases, with 15 bases sitting between them. CDR1 is ENHRY, CDR2 SYGVKD, per germline. CDR3 sequence: CAIRKTGRNSGNTIYF. The CDR3 coding sequence is TGTGCCATCAGGAAAACGGGACGGAACTCTGGAAACACCATATATTTT.

The rearrangement uses TRBV7-9 and TRBJ2-6; TRBD1 or TRBD2 may be the D gene (6 bases each). Germline V gene lookup returns CDR1 SEHNR and CDR2 FQNEAQ (reference sequence). This CDR3 contains 16 residues. Trimming removed 4 bases at V and 2 bases at J, with 12 bases between. For the CDR3, the DNA is TGTGCCAGCAGCTCCGAGGGGGGCGCTGGGGCCAACGTCCTGACTTTC. Translating gives CASSSEGGAGANVLTF. Variable domain in full (rest from reference TRBV7-9 and TRBJ2-6): DTGVSQNPRHKITKRGQNVTFRCDPISEHNRLYWYRQTLGQGPEFLTYFQNEAQLEKSRLLSDRFSAERPKGSFSTLEIQRTEQGDSAMYLCASSSEGGAGANVLTFGAGSRLTVL.

The rearrangement uses TRBV18 and TRBJ2-5; D gene unclear. V was cut by 2 bases and J by 1 base, with 14 bases left in between. CDR1 KGHSH and CDR2 LQKENI come from the germline V gene. This CDR3 is 16 amino acids long. This chain's CDR3 is CASSPAGLPPQETQYF. CDR3 DNA: TGTGCCAGCTCACCAGCCGGTCTACCGCCCCAAGAGACCCAGTACTTC. Full variable domain (rest looked up from reference TRBV18 and TRBJ2-5): NAGVMQNPRHLVRRRGQEARLRCSPMKGHSHVYWYRQLPEEGLKFMVYLQKENIIDESGMPKERFSAEFPKEGPSILRIQQVVRGDSAAYFCASSPAGLPPQETQYFGPGTRLLVL.

The chain combines TRBV5-1 with TRBJ2-7; D is possibly TRBD2 (6 bases). From germline, CDR1 is SGHRS and CDR2 YFSETQ. The CDR3 sequence is 14 residues long. V lost 4 bases and J lost 7, with 18 bases in between. CDR3 loop: CASSQDFLAGEQYF. The CDR3, as DNA: TGCGCCAGCAGCCAGGACTTCCTTGCGGGGGAGCAGTACTTC.

The chain couples TRBV2 to TRBJ2-1; D remains unclear. Germline V gene data show CDR1 as SNHLY and CDR2 as FYNNEI. V was trimmed by 6 bases and J by 10 bases, leaving 16 bases between them. The CDR3 loop spans 13 amino acids. DNA of the CDR3: TGTGCCAGCAGCGGCTATCTTGTCAGCGAGCAGTTCTTC. Translation: CASSGYLVSEQFF.

The chain links TRBV29-1 to TRBJ2-7; 8 bases align to TRBD1. The CDR3 has 13 residues. Germline V gene lookup returns CDR1 SQVTM and CDR2 ANQGSEA. V shed 4 bases, J shed 2 bases, and the junction held 4 bases outside the gene matches. CDR3: CSVAGQGAYEQYF. The DNA for the CDR3 is TGCAGCGTTGCTGGACAGGGAGCCTACGAGCAGTACTTC.

The genes are TRBV25-1 and TRBJ2-1, with 12 bases aligning to TRBD2. Germline loops: CDR1 MGHDK, CDR2 SYGVNS. V lost 5 bases to trimming and J lost 9 bases; unmatched junction nucleotides: 5. The CDR3 has 14 amino acids. CDR3 sequence reads: CASSKLAGGGEQFF. CDR3 sequence (DNA): TGTGCCAGCAGTAAACTAGCGGGAGGAGGTGAGCAGTTCTTC. Full variable domain (outside the CDR3, taken from reference TRBV25-1 and TRBJ2-1): EADIYQTPRYLVIGTGKKITLECSQTMGHDKMYWYQQDPGMELHLIHYSYGVNSTEKGDLSSESTVSRIRTEHFPLTLESARPSHTSQYLCASSKLAGGGEQFFGPGTRLTVL.

The chain has TRBV7-9 and TRBJ1-5, with TRBD1 matching 9 bases. Per germline, CDR1 SEHNR and CDR2 FQNEAQ (reference sequence). The CDR3 contains 16 residues. V lost 3 bases, J lost 2 bases, and 5 bases stayed unmatched. Written as DNA, the CDR3 is TGTGCCAGCAGCTTGGGGGACAGGGTGGGCAATCAGCCCCAGCATTTT. It yields the protein CASSLGDRVGNQPQHF.

The J gene is TRBJ1-1, the V gene TRBV5-1; 12 bases line up with TRBD1. Unmatched junction bases numbered 6, after V lost 3 bases and J lost 6 bases. CDR3 length: 15 residues. From germline, CDR1 is SGHRS and CDR2 YFSETQ. CDR3 region: CASSSRGQGAAEAFF. The DNA of the CDR3 is TGCGCCAGCAGCTCGCGGGGACAGGGGGCGGCTGAAGCTTTCTTT.